The 32 T cell receptor beta chains below were found in one sample sequenced in a study of cytomegalovirus exposure and HLA in healthy donors. Assay used: immunoSEQ multiplex PCR; TCRdb lists only in-frame clones, some missing. The table lists over 200,000 clones, around four fifths of them singletons. Sequencing input: PBMCs. The origin of the receptors is a woman under 30 in good health and CMV-seronegative.

The V gene is TRBV5-1, the J gene TRBJ2-7; no clear D gene. V shed 4 bases and J shed 4 bases, with 12 bases lying between them. CDR1 and CDR2 (germline): SGHRS, YFSETQ. The length of the CDR3 is 13 residues. The CDR3 loop reads CASSPSGPYEQYF. The CDR3 DNA reads TGCGCCAGCAGCCCTTCTGGGCCTTACGAGCAGTACTTC.

V gene TRBV25-1 combines with J gene TRBJ1-6, with a possible D match to TRBD1 (5 bases). CDR1 MGHDK and CDR2 SYGVNS come from the germline V gene. The CDR3 has 16 amino acids. V lost 4 bases, J lost 5 bases, and 15 bases lay in between. The DNA for the CDR3 is TGTGCCAGCAGTGGCCCCTCGGGACGGGATAATTCACCCCTCCACTTT. Translation: CASSGPSGRDNSPLHF.

The chain joins TRBV30 to TRBJ1-5; D might be TRBD1 (5 bases). CDR1 and CDR2 from the germline V gene are GTSNPN and SVGIG (reference sequence). V was clipped by 4 bases and J by 3 bases, with 16 bases between them. The CDR3 sequence is 15 residues long. The CDR3 nucleotides are TGTGCCTGGAATCAGCTCGGACACTTCAATCAGCCCCAGCATTTT. As protein: CAWNQLGHFNQPQHF.

V and J are TRBV4-1 and TRBJ1-2; TRBD1 might be the D (6 bases). V was trimmed by 2 bases and J by 2 bases, leaving 21 bases between them. Germline V lookup: CDR1 MGHRA, CDR2 YSYEKL. The CDR3 is 18 residues long. In nucleotides, the CDR3 is TGCGCCAGCAGCCAATCACAGCTTGCAGGGGAGGTGAACTATGGCTACACCTTC. Its protein product is CASSQSQLAGEVNYGYTF.

The chain employs TRBV18 and TRBJ1-2, with D possibly TRBD1 on 5 matching bases. Germline CDR1 reads KGHSH; CDR2 reads LQKENI. This CDR3 region has 13 residues. V was clipped by 2 bases and J by 6 bases, with 10 bases between them. This CDR3 is CASSPEGANGYTF. The CDR3 nucleotides read TGTGCCAGCTCACCAGAAGGGGCCAATGGCTACACCTTC. The entire variable domain, with the rest obtained from reference TRBV18 and TRBJ1-2, is as follows: NAGVMQNPRHLVRRRGQEARLRCSPMKGHSHVYWYRQLPEEGLKFMVYLQKENIIDESGMPKERFSAEFPKEGPSILRIQQVVRGDSAAYFCASSPEGANGYTFGSGTRLTVV.

The CDR3 protein is CASTPGTGSYEQYF. CDR3 in DNA: TGTGCCAGCACACCCGGGACAGGGTCCTACGAGCAGTACTTC. The J gene is TRBJ2-7, the V gene TRBV2, with 9 bases fitting TRBD1. Germline V gives CDR1 SNHLY, CDR2 FYNNEI. The ends lost 7 bases at V and 1 base at J; junction bases unmatched: 5. The CDR3 has 14 residues.

This clone has only a few counts. The rearrangement uses TRBV7-6 and TRBJ2-1; D gene uncertain. V was pared by 3 bases and J by 4 bases, with 7 bases between. The CDR3 consists of 13 residues. Germline CDR1 reads SGHVS; CDR2 reads FNYEAQ. The CDR3 is CASSLGTYNEQFF. The CDR3, as DNA: TGTGCCAGCAGCTTGGGCACTTACAATGAGCAGTTCTTC.

Here the CDR3 reads CASSLTAGDNSPLHF. The CDR3, as DNA: TGCGCCAGCAGCTTGACCGCCGGTGATAATTCACCCCTCCACTTT. This sequence joins TRBV5-1 and TRBJ1-6; D unclear. Trimming took off 1 base at V and 5 bases at J, with 10 bases between the two ends. The CDR3 covers 15 residues. The germline gives CDR1 SGHRS, CDR2 YFSETQ.

V is TRBV5-4 and J is TRBJ2-7, with 10 bases lining up with TRBD2. This CDR3 contains 17 residues. Per germline, CDR1 SGHNT and CDR2 YYREEE (reference sequence). J lost 5 bases, V lost 4 bases, and 15 bases had no gene match. The CDR3 sequence is CASSLPPTGTSVNEQYF. The CDR3 DNA reads as TGTGCCAGCAGCCTCCCCCCAACCGGGACTAGCGTCAACGAGCAGTACTTC.

The rearrangement joins TRBV5-4 to TRBJ2-5; perhaps TRBD2 as D (5 bases). Germline V gene sequence: CDR1 SGHNT, CDR2 YYREEE (reference sequence). V lost 2 bases and J 2 bases, leaving 10 bases between the germline ends. The length of the CDR3 is 14 residues. The DNA for the CDR3 is TGTGCCAGCAGCTTAGGTGGGAGACAAGAGACCCAGTACTTC. This translates into CASSLGGRQETQYF.

The chain links TRBV6-1 to TRBJ2-3; D not certain. Per the germline V gene, CDR1 is MNHNS and CDR2 is SASEGT. Deletions cut 4 bases from V and 6 bases from J, with 11 bases between. The CDR3 length is 13 residues. The CDR3 reads CASSVLLLDTQYF. The CDR3 DNA reads as TGTGCCAGCAGTGTCCTATTACTCGATACGCAGTATTTT.

The chain recombines TRBV11-3 with TRBJ1-1; D gene uncertain. V was trimmed by 3 bases and J by 2 bases, leaving 7 bases between them. This CDR3 has 13 amino acids. Germline V gene data show CDR1 as SGHNT and CDR2 as YENEEA. The CDR3: CASSLSVNTEAFF. Here the CDR3 DNA reads TGTGCCAGCAGCTTGTCGGTAAACACTGAAGCTTTCTTT.

In its sample, this clone was seen once. The chain is built from TRBV4-1 and TRBJ2-7, with 8 bases fitting TRBD1. Germline loops: CDR1 MGHRA, CDR2 YSYEKL. V gave up 2 bases and J gave up 5 bases; unmatched junction bases: 8. The CDR3 has 15 amino acids. CDR3 region: CASSQRYAGGNEQYF. The CDR3 DNA is TGCGCCAGCAGCCAACGCTACGCAGGGGGCAACGAGCAGTACTTC.

This clone was observed a few times. The CDR3 sequence is CASSPLQDAHGTQYF. CDR3 coding DNA: TGTGCCAGCTCACCCTTACAGGATGCACATGGTACGCAGTATTTT. The rearrangement links TRBV18 to TRBJ2-3, with a weak D call TRBD1 (5 bases). Trimming removed 3 bases from V and 8 bases from J, with 18 bases in between. In germline, CDR1 is KGHSH, CDR2 LQKENI. The CDR3 is made up of 15 amino acids.

This chain links TRBV6-1 with TRBJ2-5, with 8 nucleotides matching TRBD1. V shed 6 bases and J 2 bases; nucleotides not matched to a gene: 8. CDR1 and CDR2 (germline): MNHNS, SASEGT. The CDR3 sequence is 15 residues long. CDR3 sequence: CASRVDRVWQETQYF. CDR3 nucleotides: TGTGCCAGCAGGGTGGACAGGGTTTGGCAAGAGACCCAGTACTTC.

This chain links TRBV2 with TRBJ2-7; tentative D call: TRBD2 (6 bases). This CDR3 is 13 amino acids long. Trimming removed 11 bases from V and 1 base from J, with 15 bases in between. Germline V gene data show CDR1 as SNHLY and CDR2 as FYNNEI. The CDR3 loop is CAVQRGVSYEQYF. CDR3 in DNA: TGTGCCGTCCAACGCGGGGTGTCCTACGAGCAGTACTTC. Drawing the rest from reference TRBV2 and TRBJ2-7, the complete variable domain is EPEVTQTPSHQVTQMGQEVILRCVPISNHLYFYWYRQILGQKVEFLVSFYNNEISEKSEIFDDQFSVERPDGSNFTLKIRSTKLEDSAMYFCAVQRGVSYEQYFGPGTRLTVT.

This chain connects TRBV5-6 to TRBJ2-5; 7 bases agree with TRBD1. The CDR3 has 15 residues. From germline, CDR1 is SGHDT and CDR2 YYEEEE. Unmatched junction bases numbered 7, after V lost 4 bases and J lost 1 base. CDR3 coding DNA: TGTGCCAGCAGCCGGGGACAGTTGGTCCAAGAGACCCAGTACTTC. This encodes CASSRGQLVQETQYF.

This clone was counted many times. In DNA, the CDR3 is TGTGCCAGCAGCTTAGGGGGGACTACATACACCGGGGAGCTGTTTTTT. Its translation: CASSLGGTTYTGELFF. V usage is TRBV11-1 and J usage is TRBJ2-2, with 7 nucleotides matching TRBD2. Per germline, CDR1 SGHAT and CDR2 FQDESV (reference sequence). CDR3 length equals 16 residues. V lost 1 base, J lost 3 bases, and 5 bases stayed unmatched.

This sequence joins TRBV6-1 and TRBJ1-2; D may be TRBD1 (6 bases). The CDR3 is 11 amino acids. The V gene's germline CDR1 is MNHNS and CDR2 SASEGT. V shed 1 base and J shed 12 bases, with 9 bases lying between them. This chain's CDR3 is CASSEDRVHTF. The CDR3 DNA follows: TGTGCCAGCAGTGAAGACAGGGTCCACACCTTC.

The chain recombines TRBV2 with TRBJ2-7; D gene ambiguous. CDR3 length equals 11 residues. V lost 8 bases and J lost 5, with 10 bases in between. The germline V gene encodes CDR1 SNHLY and CDR2 FYNNEI. CDR3 loop: CASHYFDEQYF. CDR3 in DNA: TGTGCCAGCCATTACTTTGACGAGCAGTACTTC. Full variable domain (remainder filled in from reference TRBV2 and TRBJ2-7): EPEVTQTPSHQVTQMGQEVILRCVPISNHLYFYWYRQILGQKVEFLVSFYNNEISEKSEIFDDQFSVERPDGSNFTLKIRSTKLEDSAMYFCASHYFDEQYFGPGTRLTVT.

This rearrangement joins TRBV18 to TRBJ2-1, with 7 nucleotides matching TRBD2. Trimming took 2 bases from V and 9 from J; bases not matched to a gene: 13. The CDR3 contains 16 residues. CDR1 and CDR2 from the germline V gene are KGHSH and LQKENI. The CDR3 sequence: CASSPLAPRSGGEQFF. The DNA for the CDR3 is TGTGCCAGCTCACCATTGGCTCCCCGGTCGGGAGGTGAGCAGTTCTTC.

The chain combines TRBV11-2 with TRBJ2-1, with D possibly being TRBD1 or TRBD2 (5 bases each). Trimming stripped 1 base from V and 9 bases from J, with 10 bases between. This CDR3 has 13 amino acids. The V gene's germline CDR1 is SGHAT and CDR2 FQNNGV. The CDR3 sequence: CASSLVRDPEQFF. In nucleotides, the CDR3 is TGTGCCAGCAGCTTAGTTAGGGACCCTGAGCAGTTCTTC.

There are a few counts of this clone. The identical CDR3 is also encoded by other nucleotide sequences in the sample. The genes are TRBV28 and TRBJ2-7; TRBD2 matches at 7 bases. This CDR3 is 14 amino acids long. The germline V gene has CDR1 MDHEN and CDR2 SYDVKM. V was clipped by 8 bases and J by 0 bases; unmatched bases: 7. In DNA form, the CDR3 reads TGTGCCAGCTCACTTGGCGGGAGCTCCTACGAGCAGTACTTC. Its protein product is CASSLGGSSYEQYF.

The V gene is TRBV27, the J gene TRBJ1-1; TRBD1 might be the D (6 bases). Germline V gene lookup returns CDR1 MNHEY and CDR2 SMNVEV (reference sequence). CDR3 length: 13 residues. V gave up 8 bases and J gave up 7 bases, with 17 bases separating them. CDR3 residues: CASSSGGGNEAFF. CDR3 nucleotides: TGTGCCAGCTCCTCGGGGGGCGGGAATGAAGCTTTCTTT.

This chain links TRBV28 with TRBJ2-7, with 7 bases that match TRBD2. The CDR3 runs 13 residues. CDR1 is MDHEN, CDR2 SYDVKM, per germline. V lost 8 bases to trimming and J lost 2 bases; unmatched junction nucleotides: 6. The chain's CDR3 is CASGGRETYEQYF. DNA of the CDR3: TGTGCCAGCGGCGGGAGAGAAACCTACGAGCAGTACTTC.

This clone was seen only a few times. The chain couples TRBV20-1 to TRBJ1-1; a possible D gene is TRBD1 (5 bases). CDR3 length: 11 amino acids. CDR1 is DFQATT, CDR2 SNEGSKA, per germline (reference sequence). CDR3 nucleotides: TGCGGCACCAGGGCGAACACTGAAGCTTTCTTT. This codes for CGTRANTEAFF.

The chain joins TRBV2 to TRBJ1-2; D is perhaps TRBD1 (6 bases). This CDR3 has 17 residues. Germline V CDR1 and CDR2: SNHLY, FYNNEI. Trimming cost V 7 bases and J 1 base, with 22 bases left between them. This CDR3 reads CASTERGGRWSNYGYTF. CDR3 nucleotide sequence: TGTGCCAGCACCGAAAGGGGGGGCAGATGGAGTAACTATGGCTACACCTTC. The full variable domain, rest sourced from reference TRBV2 and TRBJ1-2, is EPEVTQTPSHQVTQMGQEVILRCVPISNHLYFYWYRQILGQKVEFLVSFYNNEISEKSEIFDDQFSVERPDGSNFTLKIRSTKLEDSAMYFCASTERGGRWSNYGYTFGSGTRLTVV.

The V call is TRBV18, the J call TRBJ1-4; D gene ambiguous. There are 14 residues in the CDR3. Germline V lookup: CDR1 KGHSH, CDR2 LQKENI. V was trimmed by 4 bases and J by 3 bases, leaving 9 bases between them. This chain's CDR3 is CASSQGRANEKLFF. The CDR3 bases are TGTGCCAGCTCACAAGGAAGGGCTAATGAAAAACTGTTTTTT.

This sequence joins TRBV30 and TRBJ1-2; no clear D. Germline CDR1 reads GTSNPN; CDR2 reads SVGIG (reference sequence). With 1 base removed from V and 7 bases from J, the gap between germline ends came to 13 bases. This CDR3 is built from 13 residues. The DNA of the CDR3 is TGTGCCTGGAGTGCTAGGGAACCTGGTGGCTACACCTTC. It encodes CAWSAREPGGYTF.

The chain carries TRBV6-5 and TRBJ1-2, with D possibly matching TRBD1 (5 bases). The CDR3 has 14 residues. V was pared by 7 bases and J by 3 bases, with 15 bases between. Germline CDR1 MNHEY, CDR2 SVGAGI. The CDR3 reads CASTTLEGYYGYTF. The CDR3 DNA reads as TGTGCCAGCACTACCCTTGAGGGGTACTATGGCTACACCTTC.

J is TRBJ2-5 and V is TRBV29-1, with TRBD1 matching over 11 bases. The CDR3 totals 15 residues. Germline CDR1 and CDR2: SQVTM and ANQGSEA. The J segment lost 6 bases and the V segment lost 6 bases, leaving 12 bases of the junction unmatched. In nucleotides, the CDR3 is TGCAGCGTCCGACCGGGACAGGGGGGGCAGAAGACCCAGTACTTC. Translation: CSVRPGQGGQKTQYF.

DNA of the CDR3: TGTGCCAGCAGCCTCGTTGGCCCGCGGACATCCGGGAACTCCTACGAGCAGTACTTC. It encodes CASSLVGPRTSGNSYEQYF. The rearrangement joins TRBV13 to TRBJ2-7; D is perhaps TRBD1 or TRBD2 (5 bases each). The CDR3 is 19 residues long. Trimming cost V 5 bases and J 0 bases, with 26 bases left between them. Germline V gene data show CDR1 as PRHDT and CDR2 as FYEKMQ (reference sequence). Supplemented by reference TRBV13 and TRBJ2-7, the full variable domain reads AAGVIQSPRHLIKEKRETATLKCYPIPRHDTVYWYQQGPGQDPQFLISFYEKMQSDKGSIPDRFSAQQFSDYHSELNMSSLELGDSALYFCASSLVGPRTSGNSYEQYFGPGTRLTVT.